This paragraph reports one TCR beta chain. What it binds is not known. The data derive from a study of T cell repertoires in cytomegalovirus infection. TCRdb re-called the reads through MiXCR, storing one row per CDR3 protein. This sample has under 500,000 distinct CDR3 sequences, with roughly 42% found just once. Findings and limits, study-wide: Summed frequency of public TCR beta families distinguished CMV carriers with the relevant HLA.

V shed 0 bases, J shed 5 bases, and the junction held 4 bases outside the gene matches. Germline-derived CDR1 and CDR2 are MGHRA and YSYEKL. The CDR3 totals 15 residues. V usage is TRBV4-1 and J usage is TRBJ2-1; the match to TRBD1 covers 7 bases. The sample consisted of cultured PBMCs, taken from culture after CMV antigen stimulation. This receptor was taken from a human donor in good health (CMV status not recorded). Some clones in this sample may be carry-over from other donors' samples. CDR3 DNA sequence: TGCGCCAGCAGCCAAGATTCGCAGGGGGACAATGAGCAGTTCTTC. It yields the protein CASSQDSQGDNEQFF.